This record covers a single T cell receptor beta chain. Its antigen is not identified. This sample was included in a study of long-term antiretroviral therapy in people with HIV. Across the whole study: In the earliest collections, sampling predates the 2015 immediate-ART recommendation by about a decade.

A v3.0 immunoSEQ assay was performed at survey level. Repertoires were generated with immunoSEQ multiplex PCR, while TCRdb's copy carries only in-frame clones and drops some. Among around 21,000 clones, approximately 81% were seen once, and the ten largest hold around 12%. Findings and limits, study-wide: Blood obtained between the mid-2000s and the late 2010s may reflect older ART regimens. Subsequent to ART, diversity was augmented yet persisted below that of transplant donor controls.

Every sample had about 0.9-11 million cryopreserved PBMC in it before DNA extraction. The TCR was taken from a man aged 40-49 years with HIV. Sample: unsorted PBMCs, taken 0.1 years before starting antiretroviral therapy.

The CDR3 nucleotides read TGTGCCAGCAGTTTAGGGGGGTCGGGAGTCTATGGCTACACCTTC. It translates to CASSLGGSGVYGYTF. V and J are TRBV28 and TRBJ1-2; D is perhaps TRBD1 (5 bases). V was pared by 2 bases and J by 4 bases, with 14 bases between. This CDR3 is built from 15 residues. CDR1 and CDR2 from the germline V gene are MDHEN and SYDVKM.